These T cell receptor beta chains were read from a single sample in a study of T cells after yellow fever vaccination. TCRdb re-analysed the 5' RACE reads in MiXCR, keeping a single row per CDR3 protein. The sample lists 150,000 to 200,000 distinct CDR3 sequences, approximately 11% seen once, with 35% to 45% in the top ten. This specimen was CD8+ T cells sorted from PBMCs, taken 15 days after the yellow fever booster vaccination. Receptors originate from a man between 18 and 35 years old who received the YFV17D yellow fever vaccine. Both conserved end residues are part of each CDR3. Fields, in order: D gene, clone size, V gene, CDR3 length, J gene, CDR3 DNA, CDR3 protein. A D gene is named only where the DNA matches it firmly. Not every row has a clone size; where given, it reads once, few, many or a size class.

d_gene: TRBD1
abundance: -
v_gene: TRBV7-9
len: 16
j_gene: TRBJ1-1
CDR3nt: TGTGCCAGCAGCTTAGGTACAGGGGATTTTCGCACTGAAGCTTTCTTT
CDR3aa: CASSLGTGDFRTEAFF

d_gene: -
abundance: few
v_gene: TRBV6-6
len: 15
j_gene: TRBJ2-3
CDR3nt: TGTGCCAGCAGTTTCCCGACGGGGAGCACAGATACGCAGTATTTT
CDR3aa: CASSFPTGSTDTQYF

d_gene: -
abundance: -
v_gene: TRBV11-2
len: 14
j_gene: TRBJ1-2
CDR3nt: TGTGCCAGCAGCTTAGGGTCGACCGTCTATGGCTACACCTTC
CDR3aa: CASSLGSTVYGYTF

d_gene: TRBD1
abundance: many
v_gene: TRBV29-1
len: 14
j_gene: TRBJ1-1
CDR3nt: TGCAGCGCTCGTAGGGGGCTAGCGTACACTGAAGCTTTCTTT
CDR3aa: CSARRGLAYTEAFF

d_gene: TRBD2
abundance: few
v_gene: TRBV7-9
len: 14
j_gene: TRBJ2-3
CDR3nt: TGTGCCAGCAGCGAGCCGACTAGCGCAGATACGCAGTATTTT
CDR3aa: CASSEPTSADTQYF

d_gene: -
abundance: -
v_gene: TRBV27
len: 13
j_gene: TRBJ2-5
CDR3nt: TGTGCCAGCAGTTTATCGGGGTTGGAGACCCAGTACTTC
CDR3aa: CASSLSGLETQYF

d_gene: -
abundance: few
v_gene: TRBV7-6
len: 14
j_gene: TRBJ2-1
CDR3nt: TGTGCCAGCTTCGAGGGGGACGGGTACAATGAGCAGTTCTTC
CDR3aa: CASFEGDGYNEQFF

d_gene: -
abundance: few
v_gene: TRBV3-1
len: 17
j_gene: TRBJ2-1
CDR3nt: TGTGCCAGCAGCCAAGAAGGGGAATGGTTTACCTACAATGAGCAGTTCTTC
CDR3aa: CASSQEGEWFTYNEQFF

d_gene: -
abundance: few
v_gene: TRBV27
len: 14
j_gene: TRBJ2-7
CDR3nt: TGTGCCAGCAGTACAACTTCCGACTCCTACGAGCAGTACTTC
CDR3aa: CASSTTSDSYEQYF

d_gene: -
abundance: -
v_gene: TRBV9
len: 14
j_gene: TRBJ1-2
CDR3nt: TGTGCCAGCAGCGTAGAGTCAGGCGCCTATGGCTACACCTTC
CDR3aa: CASSVESGAYGYTF

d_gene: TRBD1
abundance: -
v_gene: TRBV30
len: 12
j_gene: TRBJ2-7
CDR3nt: TGTGCCTGGGACAGGGCCGGCCCCGAGCAGTACTTC
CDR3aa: CAWDRAGPEQYF

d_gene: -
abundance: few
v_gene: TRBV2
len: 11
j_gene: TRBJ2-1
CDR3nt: TGTGCCAGTGGGACGTACAATGAGCAGTTCTTC
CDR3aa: CASGTYNEQFF

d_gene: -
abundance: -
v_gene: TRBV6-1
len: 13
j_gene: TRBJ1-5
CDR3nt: TGTGCCAGCGGCGGAAATAGCAATCAGCCCCAGCATTTT
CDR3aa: CASGGNSNQPQHF

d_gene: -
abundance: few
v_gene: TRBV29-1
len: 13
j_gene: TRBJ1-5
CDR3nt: TGCAGCGTTGAAGAAGCCTGGGGACAGCCCCAGCATTTT
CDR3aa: CSVEEAWGQPQHF

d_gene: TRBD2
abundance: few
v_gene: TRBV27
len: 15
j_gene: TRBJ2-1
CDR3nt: TGTGCCAGCAGCCGAACTAGCGGGGGGCGTAATGAGCAGTTCTTC
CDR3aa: CASSRTSGGRNEQFF

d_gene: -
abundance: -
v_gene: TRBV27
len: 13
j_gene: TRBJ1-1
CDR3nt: TGTGCCAGCAGTTATCTGGGGTTCACTGAAGCTTTCTTT
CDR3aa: CASSYLGFTEAFF

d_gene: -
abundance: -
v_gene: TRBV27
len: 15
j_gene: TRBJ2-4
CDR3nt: TGTGCCAGCTCGACATCTTCTCTAGCCAAAAACATTCAGTACTTC
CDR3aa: CASSTSSLAKNIQYF

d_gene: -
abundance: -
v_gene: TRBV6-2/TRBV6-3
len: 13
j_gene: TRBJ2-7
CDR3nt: TGTGCCAGCAGTTACTCTAGGAAGTACGAGCAGTACTTC
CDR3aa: CASSYSRKYEQYF

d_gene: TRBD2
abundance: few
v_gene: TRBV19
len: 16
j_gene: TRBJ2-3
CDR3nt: TGTGCCACCACCCCGGGGCTAGCGGGGGATCAAGATACGCAGTATTTT
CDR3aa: CATTPGLAGDQDTQYF

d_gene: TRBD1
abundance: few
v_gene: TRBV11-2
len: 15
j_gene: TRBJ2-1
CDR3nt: TGTGCCAGCAGCTTAGGAACGGCAGGGGGCTATCTTCGGTTCTTC
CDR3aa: CASSLGTAGGYLRFF

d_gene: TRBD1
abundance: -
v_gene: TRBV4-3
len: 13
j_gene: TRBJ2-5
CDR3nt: TGCGCCAGCAGCCCAGGACAGGGCGGGACCCAGTACTTC
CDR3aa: CASSPGQGGTQYF

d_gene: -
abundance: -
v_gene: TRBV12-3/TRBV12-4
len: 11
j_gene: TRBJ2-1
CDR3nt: TGTGCCAGCAGTTCCGGACAGGAGCAGTTCTTC
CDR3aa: CASSSGQEQFF

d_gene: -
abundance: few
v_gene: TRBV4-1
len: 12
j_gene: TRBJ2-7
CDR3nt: TGCGCCAGCAGCCAAGAGGTAGGGGAGCAGTACTTC
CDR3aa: CASSQEVGEQYF

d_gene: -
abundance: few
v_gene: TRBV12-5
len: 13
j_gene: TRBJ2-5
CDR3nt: TGTGCTAGTGGTTTGGTAGAAGAACAGACCCAGTACTTC
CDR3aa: CASGLVEEQTQYF

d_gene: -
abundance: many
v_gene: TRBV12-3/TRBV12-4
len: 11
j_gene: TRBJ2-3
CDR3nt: TGTGCCAGCAGTTTTTCAGATACGCAGTATTTT
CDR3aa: CASSFSDTQYF

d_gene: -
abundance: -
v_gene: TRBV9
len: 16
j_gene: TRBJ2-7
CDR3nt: TGTGCCAGCAGCGGCACCACAGCGCACCCCCCCGGCGAGCAGTACTTC
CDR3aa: CASSGTTAHPPGEQYF

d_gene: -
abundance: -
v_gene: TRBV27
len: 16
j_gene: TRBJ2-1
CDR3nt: TGTGCCAGCAGTTCCCTGGCCGAAGGCCCCTACAATGAGCAGTTCTTC
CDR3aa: CASSSLAEGPYNEQFF

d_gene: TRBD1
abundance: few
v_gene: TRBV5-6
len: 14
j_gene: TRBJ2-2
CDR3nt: TGTGCCAGCAGCTACGGACAGGGGGCCGGGGAGCTGTTTTTT
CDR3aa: CASSYGQGAGELFF

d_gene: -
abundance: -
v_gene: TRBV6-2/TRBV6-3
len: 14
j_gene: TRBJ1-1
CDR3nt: TGTGCCAGCAGTAAAGCGCCACGTTACACTGAAGCTTTCTTT
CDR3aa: CASSKAPRYTEAFF

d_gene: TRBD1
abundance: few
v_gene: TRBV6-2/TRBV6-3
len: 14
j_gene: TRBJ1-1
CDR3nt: TGTGCCAGCAACAACAGGGGGCTCAGGACTGAAGCTTTCTTT
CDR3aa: CASNNRGLRTEAFF

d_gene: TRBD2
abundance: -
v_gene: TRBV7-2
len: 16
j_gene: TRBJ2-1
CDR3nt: TGTGCCAGCAGCTTACGACCGGGGGGGGCCATTAATGAGCAGTTCTTC
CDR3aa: CASSLRPGGAINEQFF

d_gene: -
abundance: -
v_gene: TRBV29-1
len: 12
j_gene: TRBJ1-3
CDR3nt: TGCAGCGCTCGGTACTCTGGAAACACCATATATTTT
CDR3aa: CSARYSGNTIYF

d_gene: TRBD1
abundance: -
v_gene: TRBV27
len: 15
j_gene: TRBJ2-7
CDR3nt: TGTGCCAGCAGTCCCAACCCTGGACAGGGAGGCGAGCAGTACTTC
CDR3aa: CASSPNPGQGGEQYF

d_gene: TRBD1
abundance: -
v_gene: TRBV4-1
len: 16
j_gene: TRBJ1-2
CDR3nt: TGCGCCAGCAGCCAATCCGCTGGGACAGGGGGCTATGGCTACACCTTC
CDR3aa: CASSQSAGTGGYGYTF

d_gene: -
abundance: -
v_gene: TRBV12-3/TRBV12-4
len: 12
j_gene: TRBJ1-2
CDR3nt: TGTGCCAGCAGCACGACAGTCTATGGCTACACCTTC
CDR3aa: CASSTTVYGYTF

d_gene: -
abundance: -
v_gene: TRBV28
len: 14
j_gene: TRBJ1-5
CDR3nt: TGTGCCAGCAGTTTATGGGACAACTATCAGCCCCAGCATTTT
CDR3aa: CASSLWDNYQPQHF

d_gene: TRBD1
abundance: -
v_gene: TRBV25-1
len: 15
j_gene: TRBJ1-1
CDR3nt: TGTGCCAGCAGTGAATTTCAGGGGGTGAACACTGAAGCTTTCTTT
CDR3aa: CASSEFQGVNTEAFF

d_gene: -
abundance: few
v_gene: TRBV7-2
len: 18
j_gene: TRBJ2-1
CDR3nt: TGTGCCAGCAGCTTTCCTAACGTTACACATAGAGGTATGAATGAGCAGTTCTTC
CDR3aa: CASSFPNVTHRGMNEQFF

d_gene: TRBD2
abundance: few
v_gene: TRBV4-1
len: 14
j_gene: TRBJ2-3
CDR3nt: TGCGCCAGCAGCCAAACACGGGGGGCAGATACGCAGTATTTT
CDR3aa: CASSQTRGADTQYF

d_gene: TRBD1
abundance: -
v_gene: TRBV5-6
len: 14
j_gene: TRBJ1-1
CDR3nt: TGTGCCAGCAGCGTACAGGGGGCGCGCACTGAAGCTTTCTTT
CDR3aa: CASSVQGARTEAFF

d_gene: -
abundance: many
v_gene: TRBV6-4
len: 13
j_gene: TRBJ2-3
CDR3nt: TGTGCCAGCAGTGTGGGCAGCACAGATACGCAGTATTTT
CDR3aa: CASSVGSTDTQYF

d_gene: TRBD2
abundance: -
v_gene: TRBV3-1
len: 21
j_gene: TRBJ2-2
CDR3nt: TGTGCCAGCAGCCAAGCGGTACTAGCGGGGCAACTACGCCTGAACACCGGGGAGCTGTTTTTT
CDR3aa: CASSQAVLAGQLRLNTGELFF